The 8 T cell receptor beta chains below all came from one sample that was sequenced in a study of spatial heterogeneity in lung cancer. TCRdb used MiXCR to reprocess the 5' RACE reads, holding one entry per CDR3 protein. The table has 35,000 to 55,000 distinct CDR3 sequences, under 25% seen once. Time point given: blood at routine non-recurrence follow-up after resection. The specimen was PBMCs, collected at follow-up. These receptors originate from a female donor with early-stage non-small cell lung cancer.

The V gene is TRBV28, the J gene TRBJ1-6, with 9 positions matching TRBD1. The CDR3 runs 15 residues. V shed 6 bases, J shed 4 bases, and the junction held 4 bases outside the gene matches. CDR1 and CDR2 from the germline V gene are MDHEN and SYDVKM. The DNA for the CDR3 is TGTGCCAGCAGCCCGACAGGGGGTTATAATTCACCCCTCCACTTT. Protein product: CASSPTGGYNSPLHF.

The chain uses TRBV10-3 and TRBJ2-3, with D uncertain. V was cut by 8 bases and J by 6 bases, with 9 bases left in between. This CDR3 region has 11 residues. The germline V gene encodes CDR1 ENHRY and CDR2 SYGVKD. The CDR3 loop reads CAIGLLDTQYF. The DNA for the CDR3 is TGTGCCATCGGCTTGCTGGATACGCAGTATTTT.

The rearrangement uses TRBV7-9 and TRBJ2-3, with TRBD2 matching 8 bases. Trimming removed 7 bases from V and 4 bases from J; junction bases left unmatched: 4. The germline V gene encodes CDR1 SEHNR and CDR2 FQNEAQ (reference sequence). CDR3 length: 13 amino acids. The CDR3 loop is CASTRLAPDTQYF. In nucleotides, the CDR3 is TGTGCCAGCACTCGACTAGCGCCAGATACGCAGTATTTT.

The chain couples TRBV29-1 to TRBJ1-2; no firm D call. The CDR3 sequence is 11 residues long. The germline CDR1 and CDR2 sequences are SQVTM and ANQGSEA. V lost 7 bases, J lost 6 bases, and 12 bases lay in between. The chain's CDR3 is CSAEGGNGYTF. The CDR3 bases are TGCAGCGCCGAGGGCGGCAATGGCTACACCTTC.

This clonotype was counted many times. The chain links TRBV5-4 to TRBJ2-3; TRBD2 agrees at 10 bases. J was trimmed by 3 bases and V by 2 bases; bases with no gene match: 3. The CDR3 is made up of 15 amino acids. Germline V CDR1 and CDR2: SGHNT, YYREEE (reference sequence). CDR3 amino acids: CASSFKREGTDTQYF. In DNA, the CDR3 is TGTGCCAGCAGCTTTAAGCGGGAGGGAACAGATACGCAGTATTTT.

This chain connects TRBV6-5 to TRBJ2-5; weak D call: TRBD1 (5 bases). Deletions cut 6 bases from V and 7 bases from J, with 12 bases between. This CDR3 spans 12 amino acids. CDR1 and CDR2 from the germline V gene are MNHEY and SVGAGI. The CDR3 region is CASSPGFGTQYF. The DNA of the CDR3 is TGTGCCAGCAGCCCAGGGTTTGGGACCCAGTACTTC.

The chain couples TRBV7-3 to TRBJ2-3; perhaps TRBD2 as D (6 bases). Deletions cut 1 base from V and 4 bases from J, with 12 bases between. From germline, CDR1 is SGHTA and CDR2 FQGTGA. The CDR3 length is 15 residues. The CDR3 DNA sequence: TGTGCCAGCAGCTTAAACAACGGGAGATCAGATACGCAGTATTTT. This encodes CASSLNNGRSDTQYF.

The gene calls are TRBV5-6 and TRBJ2-2, with D unclear. CDR1 SGHDT and CDR2 YYEEEE come from the germline V gene. This CDR3 has 12 residues. V was cut by 0 bases and J by 15 bases, with 12 bases left in between. The CDR3 sequence is CASSLASQTMFF. The CDR3 DNA is TGTGCCAGCAGCTTGGCCTCACAGACGATGTTTTTT.